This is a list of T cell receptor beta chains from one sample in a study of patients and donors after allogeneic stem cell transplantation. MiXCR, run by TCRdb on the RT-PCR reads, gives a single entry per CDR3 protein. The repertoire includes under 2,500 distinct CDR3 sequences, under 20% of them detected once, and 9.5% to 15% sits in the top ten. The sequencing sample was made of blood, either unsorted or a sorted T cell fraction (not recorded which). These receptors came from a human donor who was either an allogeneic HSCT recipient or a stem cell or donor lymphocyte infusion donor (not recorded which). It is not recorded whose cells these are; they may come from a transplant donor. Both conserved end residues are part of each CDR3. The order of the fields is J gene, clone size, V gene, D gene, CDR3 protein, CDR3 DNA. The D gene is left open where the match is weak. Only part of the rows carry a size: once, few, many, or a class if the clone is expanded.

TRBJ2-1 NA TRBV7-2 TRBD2 CASSERTSGRNEQFF TGTGCCAGCAGCGAGAGGACTAGCGGGAGGAATGAGCAGTTCTTC
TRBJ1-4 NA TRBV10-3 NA CAISAKGEEEKLFF TGTGCCATCAGTGCCAAGGGGGAGGAGGAAAAACTGTTTTTT
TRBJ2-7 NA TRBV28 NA CASSYRRPGGNEQYF TGTGCCAGCAGCTATAGACGCCCGGGTGGGAACGAGCAGTACTTC
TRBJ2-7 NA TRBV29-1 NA CSVAGTDEQYF TGCAGCGTGGCCGGGACGGACGAGCAGTACTTC
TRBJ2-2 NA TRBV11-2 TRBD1 CASSSTGGVAGELFF TGTGCCAGCAGCTCAACAGGGGGCGTGGCCGGGGAGCTGTTTTTT
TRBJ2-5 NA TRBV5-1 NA CASSLWYQETQYF TGCGCCAGCAGCCTCTGGTACCAAGAGACCCAGTACTTC
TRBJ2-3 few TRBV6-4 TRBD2 CASSLAGGRDTQYF TGTGCCAGCAGTTTAGCGGGGGGCCGAGATACGCAGTATTTT
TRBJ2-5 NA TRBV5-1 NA CASSFRGAETQYF TGCGCCAGCAGCTTCAGAGGGGCTGAGACCCAGTACTTC
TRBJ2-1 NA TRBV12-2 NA CASRLLAREGYNEQFF TGTGCAAGTCGCTTACTGGCTAGGGAAGGCTACAATGAGCAGTTCTTC
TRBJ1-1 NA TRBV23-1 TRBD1 CASSHYGQGTEAFF TGCGCCAGCAGTCATTACGGACAGGGCACTGAAGCTTTCTTT
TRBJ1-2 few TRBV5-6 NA CASSLGPNYGYTF TGTGCCAGCAGCTTAGGACCTAACTATGGCTACACCTTC
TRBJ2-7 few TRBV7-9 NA CASSLAVGMVYEQYF TGTGCCAGCAGCTTAGCGGTAGGGATGGTCTACGAGCAGTACTTC
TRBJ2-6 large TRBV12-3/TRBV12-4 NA CASSPGGSGANVLTF TGTGCCAGCAGTCCCGGGGGCTCTGGGGCCAACGTCCTGACTTTC
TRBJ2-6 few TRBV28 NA CASSLRAGANVLTF TGTGCCAGCAGTTTACGTGCTGGGGCCAACGTCCTGACTTTC
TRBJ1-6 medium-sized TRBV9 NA CASSVDAGNSPLHF TGTGCCAGCAGCGTAGATGCGGGAAATTCACCCCTCCACTTT
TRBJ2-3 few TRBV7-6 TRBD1 CASSPRDREADTQYF TGTGCCAGCAGCCCACGGGACAGGGAGGCAGATACGCAGTATTTT
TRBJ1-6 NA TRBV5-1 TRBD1 CASSLGQGNHSPLHF TGCGCCAGCAGCTTGGGACAGGGCAATCATTCACCCCTCCACTTT
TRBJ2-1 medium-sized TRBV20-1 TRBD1 CSARDPGTGGNEQFF TGCAGTGCTAGAGATCCCGGGACAGGGGGCAATGAGCAGTTCTTC